A selection of T cell receptor beta chains follows, all from one sample in a study of shared clonotypes between healthy human individuals. Here immunoSEQ multiplex PCR was the method, and the copy in TCRdb shows in-frame clones only, minus some. The sample holds more than 2,000,000 clones; 93% are singletons and the top ten take about 0.41%. Sequencing was done on a sample of naive CD4+ T cells from PBMCs. These receptors came from a man aged 18 to 29 in good health. Some clones in this sample may be carry-over from other donors' samples. CDR3s include the opening cysteine and the closing phenylalanine or tryptophan. Fields, in order: V gene, CDR3 protein.

TRBV5-4	CASSLGIGGSPYEQYF
TRBV11-2	CASSLDAGSLSPYEQYF
TRBV4-3	CASSQDLAATQFF
TRBV10-2	CASSAGRGANYGYTF
TRBV11-2	CASSLGRVGGTGELFF
TRBV7-3	CASSSIGLAAGELFF
TRBV4-2	CASSLGDRGNQPQHF
TRBV6-5	CASSGRGYEQYF
TRBV18	CASSEQVITLKGTGELFF
TRBV7-8	CASSLLGGLQYF
TRBV29-1	CSVGDTGSKNIQYF
TRBV7-9	CASSLEAGLIYF
TRBV5-8	CASSLGRRITGELFF
TRBV5-1	CASSDGNYGYTF
TRBV6-1	CASRRQGAEKLFF
TRBV7-8	CASSFDRVGIPREETQYF
TRBV4-3	CASSQEWGIYNEQFF
TRBV15	CATSRAGTGGSVEQYF
TRBV2	CASSEAGHLYEQYF
TRBV2	CASSPPSGVPYEQYF
TRBV28	CASKKGQHNEQFF
TRBV7-2	CASSSSPAQTEQYF
TRBV7-3	CASSLTRDPNTEAFF